The 23 T cell receptor beta chains reported below all come from one sample, sequenced in a study of blood T cell repertoires in COVID-19. TCRdb's copy holds only in-frame clones and misses some; the assay was immunoSEQ multiplex PCR. Altogether 45,000 to 70,000 clones are present, about 89% being singletons, with the ten largest covering 13% to 15%. Sequencing was performed on peripheral blood. These receptors were collected from an older woman with active COVID-19.

This chain joins TRBV5-1 and TRBJ2-7; the match to TRBD1 covers 11 bases. Germline values: CDR1 SGHRS, CDR2 YFSETQ. The CDR3 consists of 13 residues. V shed 4 bases, J shed 4 bases, and the junction held 1 base outside the gene matches. CDR3 DNA: TGCGCCAGCAGCCGGGACAGGGGGTACGAGCAGTACTTC. This gives the protein CASSRDRGYEQYF.

The chain recombines TRBV27 with TRBJ2-5; 7 bases match TRBD2. Per germline, CDR1 MNHEY and CDR2 SMNVEV (reference sequence). The CDR3 spans 15 residues. J gave up 2 bases and V 2 bases, and 5 bases lay outside the gene matches. In DNA form, the CDR3 reads TGTGCCAGCAGTTTACGTCAGCGGGGTCAAGAGACCCAGTACTTC. Protein product: CASSLRQRGQETQYF.

For the CDR3, the DNA is TGTGCCAGCAGCTCCCGGGACAGGACGAACACCATATATTTT. Translated, it gives CASSSRDRTNTIYF. The V gene is TRBV7-8, the J gene TRBJ1-3; 8 nucleotides match TRBD1. Germline-derived CDR1 and CDR2 are SGHVS and FQNEAQ. CDR3 length: 14 amino acids. The V and J ends lost 4 bases and 7 bases, in that order; junction bases with no gene match: 6.

The rearrangement uses TRBV11-1 and TRBJ2-2; 8 nucleotides agree with TRBD2. Per the germline V gene, CDR1 is SGHAT and CDR2 is FQDESV (reference sequence). The junction had 1 base not matched to a gene; V was cut back by 3 bases and J by 7 bases. This CDR3 is 13 amino acids long. CDR3 region: CASSFLAGGELFF. CDR3 coding DNA: TGTGCCAGCAGCTTTCTAGCGGGCGGGGAGCTGTTTTTT.

The rearrangement joins TRBV2 to TRBJ2-2; TRBD1 aligns across 8 bases. V trimming: 7 bases; J trimming: 4 bases; junction bases outside the gene matches: 5. The CDR3 length is 14 residues. Germline values: CDR1 SNHLY, CDR2 FYNNEI. The CDR3 loop reads CASTGTGVTGELFF. CDR3 nucleotide sequence: TGTGCCAGCACTGGGACAGGTGTCACCGGGGAGCTGTTTTTT.

The CDR3: CASSVVSRDEQFF. In nucleotides, the CDR3 is TGTGCCAGCAGCGTAGTCTCCCGAGATGAGCAGTTCTTC. The V call is TRBV9, the J call TRBJ2-1; D is uncertain. Per the germline V gene, CDR1 is SGDLS and CDR2 is YYNGEE. The CDR3 has 13 residues. Trimming stripped 0 bases from V and 8 bases from J, with 9 bases between.

The chain joins TRBV15 to TRBJ2-7; 10 bases fit TRBD1. The J segment lost 5 bases and the V segment lost 1 base, leaving 8 bases of the junction unmatched. Germline V gene sequence: CDR1 LNHNV, CDR2 YYDKDF (reference sequence). The CDR3 runs 16 residues. CDR3 coding DNA: TGTGCCACCAGCAGAGTCTTTCCGGGACAGGGGAACGAGCAGTACTTC. Translating it yields CATSRVFPGQGNEQYF.

The chain has TRBV27 and TRBJ1-1, with 7 bases aligning to TRBD1. CDR3 length: 16 amino acids. Germline lookup yields CDR1 MNHEY and CDR2 SMNVEV (reference sequence). Trimming took 5 bases from V and 9 from J; bases not matched to a gene: 18. CDR3 protein: CASSLEASGGWGKAFF. The CDR3 nucleotides read TGTGCCAGCAGTCTTGAGGCATCAGGGGGATGGGGGAAAGCTTTCTTT.

J is TRBJ2-1 and V is TRBV7-9; D call uncertain. Germline CDR1 is SEHNR and CDR2 is FQNEAQ (reference sequence). The CDR3 loop spans 13 amino acids. V gave up 6 bases and J gave up 6 bases, with 12 bases separating them. The CDR3 DNA follows: TGTGCCAGCAGGCGAGGCGACGCCAATGAGCAGTTCTTC. Translated: CASRRGDANEQFF.

The J gene is TRBJ2-1, the V gene TRBV5-4; 14 nucleotides align to TRBD2. This CDR3 is 15 amino acids long. Germline CDR1 is SGHNT and CDR2 is YYREEE (reference sequence). With V trimmed by 2 bases and J by 6 bases, 1 base remained unmatched. The CDR3 region has the DNA TGTGCCAGCAGCTTTGGACTAGCGGGGGGCAATGAGCAGTTCTTC. Its protein product is CASSFGLAGGNEQFF.

This clone was detected once. V is TRBV3-1 (or the pseudogene TRBV3-2) and J is TRBJ1-1, with unresolved D. Germline V gene sequence: CDR1 LGHDT, CDR2 YNNKEL (reference sequence). There are 12 residues in the CDR3. The ends were cut back, 0 bases at V and 8 bases at J, with 7 bases in the middle. The CDR3 coding sequence is TGTGCCAGCAGCCAAGATTACAGAGAAGCTTTCTTT. It yields the protein CASSQDYREAFF.

The V gene is TRBV6-5, the J gene TRBJ2-2; D not resolved. V was shortened by 2 bases and J by 4 bases, with 8 bases between the two germline ends. Germline V lookup: CDR1 MNHEY, CDR2 SVGAGI. The CDR3 is 14 amino acids. CDR3 in amino acids: CASSYSHPTGELFF. In DNA form, the CDR3 reads TGTGCCAGCAGTTACAGCCATCCCACCGGGGAGCTGTTTTTT.

The V call is TRBV29-1, the J call TRBJ2-4, with D tentatively TRBD2 (7 bases). The germline gives CDR1 SQVTM, CDR2 ANQGSEA. Trimming took off 4 bases at V and 0 bases at J, with 13 bases between the two ends. The CDR3 length is 15 residues. Here the CDR3 reads CSVGGGHLAKNIQYF. Written as DNA, the CDR3 is TGCAGCGTTGGGGGGGGCCATCTAGCCAAAAACATTCAGTACTTC.

This clone was seen only once. This chain joins TRBV7-9 and TRBJ1-5; a possible D gene is TRBD1 (5 bases). V was trimmed by 4 bases and J by 6 bases, leaving 13 bases between them. Per germline, CDR1 SEHNR and CDR2 FQNEAQ (reference sequence). The CDR3 is made up of 14 amino acids. This CDR3 is CASSSQGVSQPQHF. For the CDR3, the DNA is TGTGCCAGCAGCTCTCAAGGGGTTAGTCAGCCCCAGCATTTT.

J is TRBJ1-4 and V is TRBV9; D call uncertain. The CDR3 sequence is 14 residues long. The germline gives CDR1 SGDLS, CDR2 YYNGEE. V dropped 4 bases and J dropped 7 bases, with 14 bases sitting between them. The CDR3 spells CASSLMPLGEKLFF. In nucleotides, the CDR3 is TGTGCCAGCAGCCTCATGCCCCTAGGTGAAAAACTGTTTTTT.

Only a few counts were recorded for this clone. The V call is TRBV5-1, the J call TRBJ2-5; D call uncertain. Trimming removed 1 base from V and 2 bases from J, with 9 bases in between. This CDR3 region has 14 residues. Germline V CDR1 and CDR2: SGHRS, YFSETQ. Written as DNA, the CDR3 is TGCGCCAGCAGCTTGTGGGCCGCACAAGAGACCCAGTACTTC. This translates into CASSLWAAQETQYF.

This clone has only a few counts. The rearrangement links TRBV4-1 to TRBJ1-5, with TRBD1 as a possible D gene (6 bases). Between the trimmed V and J ends, which lost 0 bases and 4 bases, there was a span of 10 bases. Germline CDR1 is MGHRA and CDR2 is YSYEKL. The CDR3 contains 15 residues. DNA for the CDR3: TGCGCCAGCAGCCAAGATAACAGGGTTAATCAGCCCCAGCATTTT. Translated, it gives CASSQDNRVNQPQHF.

The rearrangement links TRBV29-1 to TRBJ2-3, with 7 nucleotides matching TRBD1. The CDR3 is made up of 15 amino acids. CDR1 SQVTM and CDR2 ANQGSEA come from the germline V gene. The trim removed 4 bases at V and 0 bases at J, leaving 7 bases unmatched. The CDR3 DNA reads TGCAGCGTTGGACAGGGTAGTACGAGCACAGATACGCAGTATTTT. Protein product: CSVGQGSTSTDTQYF.

The chain joins TRBV5-8 to TRBJ1-2; D gene unclear. V lost 4 bases and J lost 4, with 14 bases in between. This CDR3 is built from 14 residues. Germline lookup yields CDR1 SGHTS and CDR2 YDEGEE. The CDR3 DNA is TGTGCCAGCAGCGTAATCCGGGTTGGCTATGGCTACACCTTC. Translating it yields CASSVIRVGYGYTF.

This chain joins TRBV20-1 and TRBJ2-5, with a tentative D call TRBD1 (6 bases). Germline V gene data show CDR1 as DFQATT and CDR2 as SNEGSKA (reference sequence). CDR3 length: 11 residues. Trimming stripped 6 bases from V and 5 bases from J, with 10 bases between. The CDR3 DNA reads TGCAGTGCCCCTAGGGGGGAGACCCAGTACTTC. Protein sequence: CSAPRGETQYF.

The J gene is TRBJ1-1, the V gene TRBV23-1, with 8 bases aligning to TRBD1. TRBV23-1 has ORF status, its function being uncertain. With V trimmed by 5 bases and J by 5 bases, 7 bases remained unmatched. The CDR3 is 14 amino acids. CDR3 region: CASSLRQGKTEAFF. DNA for the CDR3: TGCGCCAGCAGTTTGAGACAGGGGAAAACTGAAGCTTTCTTT.

The V and J genes are TRBV6-5 and TRBJ2-7; TRBD2 agrees at 8 bases. Per the germline V gene, CDR1 is MNHEY and CDR2 is SVGAGI. The CDR3 totals 12 residues. V was clipped by 6 bases and J by 4 bases; unmatched bases: 2. CDR3 nucleotide sequence: TGTGCCAGCAGGCCGGGGGGGTACGAGCAGTACTTC. This gives the protein CASRPGGYEQYF.

The V and J genes are TRBV7-9 and TRBJ1-4; weak D call: TRBD1 (6 bases). V was clipped by 7 bases and J by 4 bases, with 10 bases between them. Per the germline V gene, CDR1 is SEHNR and CDR2 is FQNEAQ (reference sequence). CDR3 size: 13 residues. CDR3 nucleotides: TGTGCCAGCACCGCGGACAGTAATGAAAAACTGTTTTTT. Encoded protein: CASTADSNEKLFF.